These 2 T cell receptor beta chains came from one sample sequenced in a study of blood T cell repertoires in COVID-19. Assay: immunoSEQ multiplex PCR; the TCRdb copy retains only in-frame clones and omits some. The table shows over 250,000 clones, with less than 90% occurring only once. Specimen: peripheral blood. All receptors derive from a human donor in a cohort sampled during active COVID-19.

This sequence joins TRBV4-1 and TRBJ1-2; D is possibly TRBD1 (5 bases). The CDR3 has 14 residues. Per the germline V gene, CDR1 is MGHRA and CDR2 is YSYEKL. V lost 0 bases and J lost 8, with 13 bases in between. The CDR3: CASSQDRGGYGYTF. The CDR3 DNA reads as TGCGCCAGCAGCCAAGATCGGGGGGGGTACGGCTACACCTTC.

This clone was seen a handful of times. The rearrangement links TRBV18 to TRBJ2-2; D perhaps matches TRBD2 (5 bases). Germline CDR1 is KGHSH and CDR2 is LQKENI. V dropped 2 bases and J dropped 3 bases, with 13 bases sitting between them. The CDR3 runs 16 residues. The CDR3 DNA sequence: TGTGCCAGCTCACCAGATAGAGCGGCTTACACCGGGGAGCTGTTTTTT. This encodes CASSPDRAAYTGELFF.